Shown below are 32 T cell receptor beta chains from a single sample sequenced in a study of cytomegalovirus exposure and HLA in healthy donors. It was with 60 Vbeta and 13 Jbeta primers that the PCR ran. TCRdb's copy holds only in-frame clones and misses some; the assay was immunoSEQ multiplex PCR. The data contain some 180,000 clones, less than 90% of them seen just once; the ten biggest clones take up 1.3% to 1.5%. Sequencing was done on a sample of PBMCs. The origin of the receptors is a girl between 10 and 17 years old in good health and CMV-seropositive.

V is TRBV5-1 and J is TRBJ1-2; possibly TRBD1 for D (6 bases). The germline V gene has CDR1 SGHRS and CDR2 YFSETQ. This CDR3 has 13 amino acids. V gave up 4 bases and J gave up 5 bases, with 12 bases separating them. DNA for the CDR3: TGCGCCAGCAGCGAATCAGGGGAGTATGGCTACACCTTC. This encodes CASSESGEYGYTF.

V is TRBV11-2 and J is TRBJ2-5; D perhaps matches TRBD2 (6 bases). This CDR3 has 16 residues. V lost 2 bases, J lost 2 bases, and 15 bases lay in between. Germline V gives CDR1 SGHAT, CDR2 FQNNGV. CDR3 protein: CASSLQTGAVQETQYF. In nucleotides, the CDR3 is TGTGCCAGCAGCTTACAAACGGGAGCAGTGCAAGAGACCCAGTACTTC.

This chain connects TRBV6-1 to TRBJ2-1; 10 nucleotides agree with TRBD2. CDR1 is MNHNS, CDR2 SASEGT, per germline. V was clipped by 3 bases and J by 6 bases; unmatched bases: 17. The CDR3 is 19 amino acids. The CDR3 bases are TGTGCCAGCAGTGACTGGTATCTAGCGGGAGCCTCAATTGCCAATGAGCAGTTCTTC. Protein sequence: CASSDWYLAGASIANEQFF.

The J gene is TRBJ2-7, the V gene TRBV27; weak D call: TRBD2 (5 bases). The length of the CDR3 is 12 residues. The germline V gene has CDR1 MNHEY and CDR2 SMNVEV (reference sequence). Deletions cut 8 bases from V and 7 bases from J, with 15 bases between. CDR3 sequence reads: CASSRLTGEQYF. CDR3 coding DNA: TGTGCCAGCTCTCGACTGACGGGGGAGCAGTACTTC.

The chain carries TRBV28 and TRBJ2-7, with a weak D call TRBD2 (5 bases). Germline-derived CDR1 and CDR2 are MDHEN and SYDVKM. V shed 5 bases and J shed 6 bases, with 17 bases lying between them. This CDR3 has 14 amino acids. The DNA of the CDR3 is TGTGCCAGCAGTCCCGGACTGGGAAGAGGCGAGCAGTACTTC. It specifies CASSPGLGRGEQYF. Full variable domain (outside the CDR3, taken from reference TRBV28 and TRBJ2-7): DVKVTQSSRYLVKRTGEKVFLECVQDMDHENMFWYRQDPGLGLRLIYFSYDVKMKEKGDIPEGYSVSREKKERFSLILESASTNQTSMYLCASSPGLGRGEQYFGPGTRLTVT.

The rearrangement links TRBV5-3 to TRBJ2-1; weak D call: TRBD2 (6 bases). TRBV5-3 is an ORF, and what it does is uncertain. The CDR3 is 17 residues long. Trimming left V 0 bases short and J 8 bases short, with 21 bases between. The CDR3 DNA follows: TGTGCCAGAAGCTTGGGGACTAAACCCCCACAATGCGATGAGCAGTTCTTC. Amino acids: CARSLGTKPPQCDEQFF.

This clone was seen a handful of times. The rearrangement joins TRBV25-1 to TRBJ2-1; 10 bases are shared with TRBD2. The germline V gene encodes CDR1 MGHDK and CDR2 SYGVNS. The CDR3 totals 14 residues. After removal of 4 bases from V and 10 bases from J, the junction contained 7 bases not matched to a gene. Written as DNA, the CDR3 is TGTGCCAGCAGTGCAAGCGGGAGGGAAGGGGAGCAGTTCTTC. It yields the protein CASSASGREGEQFF.

The chain links TRBV30 to TRBJ2-1; 7 positions agree with TRBD2. The junction had 10 bases not matched to a gene; V was cut back by 2 bases and J by 9 bases. Germline V lookup: CDR1 GTSNPN, CDR2 SVGIG (reference sequence). The CDR3 spans 14 residues. CDR3 in amino acids: CAWSMGLSGGEQFF. The CDR3 nucleotides are TGTGCCTGGAGTATGGGACTATCCGGCGGTGAGCAGTTCTTC.

This clone was detected once. The V gene is TRBV27, the J gene TRBJ2-7; 7 nucleotides agree with TRBD1. Germline V lookup: CDR1 MNHEY, CDR2 SMNVEV (reference sequence). This CDR3 is built from 15 residues. V shed 6 bases, J shed 1 base, and the junction held 9 bases outside the gene matches. This chain's CDR3 is CASRLEQGKSYEQYF. DNA of the CDR3: TGTGCCAGCAGGCTCGAACAGGGGAAGTCCTACGAGCAGTACTTC.

The CDR3 is CASSPPIRANYGYTF. The CDR3 DNA reads TGTGCCAGTAGTCCCCCGATACGGGCTAACTATGGCTACACCTTC. The chain carries TRBV19 and TRBJ1-2, with D unresolved. Germline V gene lookup returns CDR1 LNHDA and CDR2 SQIVND (reference sequence). The germline V and J ends were trimmed by 5 bases and 0 bases, with 13 bases remaining between them. This CDR3 comprises 15 residues.

The chain has TRBV4-1 and TRBJ2-7, with 7 positions matching TRBD1. The CDR3 spans 18 residues. CDR1 and CDR2 from the germline V gene are MGHRA and YSYEKL. V dropped 4 bases and J dropped 2; count of bases not matched to a gene: 17. CDR3 loop: CASSLRDSRSETPYEQYF. The DNA of the CDR3 is TGCGCCAGCAGCCTCCGGGACAGTCGATCGGAGACCCCCTACGAGCAGTACTTC.

The V call is TRBV4-1, the J call TRBJ1-2; the D gene is possibly TRBD1 (6 bases). This CDR3 contains 15 residues. V lost 4 bases to trimming and J lost 6 bases, with 18 bases between them. The germline CDR1 and CDR2 sequences are MGHRA and YSYEKL. The CDR3 DNA is TGCGCCAGCAGCCGGAAGGGAGGGGGTAATAATGGCTACACCTTC. Translation gives CASSRKGGGNNGYTF.

This sequence joins TRBV6-5 and TRBJ2-5, with 7 nucleotides matching TRBD1. The J call may be faulty, since TRBJ2-7 better matches the DNA end. There are 14 residues in the CDR3. Germline CDR1 is MNHEY and CDR2 is SVGAGI. CDR3 DNA sequence: TGTGCCAGCTCGTACCAGGCAGGGGGCTACGAGCAGTACTTC. Its translation is CASSYQAGGYEQYF.

The chain recombines TRBV10-1 with TRBJ1-2; maybe TRBD1 (6 bases). The germline V and J ends were trimmed by 6 bases and 2 bases, with 22 bases remaining between them. The length of the CDR3 is 17 residues. Germline CDR1 and CDR2: WNHNN and SYGVQD (reference sequence). In DNA form, the CDR3 reads TGCGCCAGCAGATACCCCACAGGGTGGAAATGCAACTATGGCTACACCTTC. Amino acids: CASRYPTGWKCNYGYTF.

The chain joins TRBV6-1 to TRBJ2-3; 15 nucleotides agree with TRBD2. The length of the CDR3 is 16 residues. V lost 2 bases, J lost 6 bases, and 3 bases stayed unmatched. CDR1 is MNHNS and CDR2 is SASEGT in the germline V gene. In nucleotides, the CDR3 is TGTGCCAGCAGTGAAAGTGGGACTAGCGGGAGGGATACGCAGTATTTT. Encoded protein: CASSESGTSGRDTQYF.

The CDR3 DNA is TGTGCCATCAGGGGGAGTCAGAGCGCGGGCCAAGAGACCCAGTACTTC. Amino acids: CAIRGSQSAGQETQYF. V and J are TRBV10-3 and TRBJ2-5, with a possible D match to TRBD2 (5 bases). The CDR3 has 16 amino acids. V gave up 6 bases and J gave up 1 base, with 18 bases separating them. Germline CDR1 reads ENHRY; CDR2 reads SYGVKD.

The CDR3 protein is CASSPELAGGYNEQFF. Written as DNA, the CDR3 is TGCGCCAGCAGCCCCGAACTAGCGGGAGGGTACAATGAGCAGTTCTTC. The rearrangement uses TRBV4-1 and TRBJ2-1; TRBD2 agrees at 13 bases. The ends lost 4 bases at V and 4 bases at J; junction bases unmatched: 4. This CDR3 spans 16 amino acids. Germline values: CDR1 MGHRA, CDR2 YSYEKL.

This clone was counted a few times. The V gene is TRBV27, the J gene TRBJ1-1; D ambiguous. Deletions cut 10 bases from V and 7 bases from J, with 13 bases between. CDR1 is MNHEY, CDR2 SMNVEV, per germline (reference sequence). This CDR3 contains 11 residues. The CDR3 reads CATLGRGEAFF. CDR3 nucleotides: TGTGCCACCCTGGGGAGAGGTGAAGCTTTCTTT.

This chain's CDR3 is CASQGDIAGEGTGELFF. CDR3 nucleotide sequence: TGTGCCAGCCAAGGGGATATAGCGGGAGAAGGGACCGGGGAGCTGTTTTTT. The V gene is TRBV27, the J gene TRBJ2-2; 9 bases are a match to TRBD2. Unmatched junction bases numbered 15, after V lost 8 bases and J lost 5 bases. The CDR3 covers 17 residues. Germline loops: CDR1 MNHEY, CDR2 SMNVEV (reference sequence).

This clone showed up just a few times. Other DNA sequences from this sample encode an identical CDR3 as well. J is TRBJ1-1 and V is TRBV5-1; D may be TRBD1 (6 bases). Germline V CDR1 and CDR2: SGHRS, YFSETQ. V lost 1 base to trimming and J lost 1 base, with 11 bases between them. The CDR3 loop spans 15 amino acids. The CDR3 nucleotides are TGCGCCAGCAGCTTGCTTGGGACATCGAACACTGAAGCTTTCTTT. This translates into CASSLLGTSNTEAFF. The complete variable domain, with remaining parts taken from reference TRBV5-1 and TRBJ1-1, reads KAGVTQTPRYLIKTRGQQVTLSCSPISGHRSVSWYQQTPGQGLQFLFEYFSETQRNKGNFPGRFSGRQFSNSRSEMNVSTLELGDSALYLCASSLLGTSNTEAFFGQGTRLTVV.

The rearrangement uses TRBV6-5 and TRBJ2-1; D not certain. Germline V CDR1 and CDR2: MNHEY, SVGAGI. The CDR3 is made up of 13 amino acids. Trimming shortened V by 6 bases and J by 2 bases, and 8 bases separated the two germline ends. CDR3 in DNA: TGTGCCAGCAGCCCAGAGGCCTACAATGAGCAGTTCTTC. It is translated as CASSPEAYNEQFF.

The genes are TRBV5-1 and TRBJ2-5, with TRBD1 identical over 9 bases. There are 17 residues in the CDR3. Germline V gene data show CDR1 as SGHRS and CDR2 as YFSETQ. V was pared by 2 bases and J by 2 bases, with 10 bases of the junction left unmatched. DNA of the CDR3: TGCGCCAGCAGCTTACTGTTAACAGGGGGCGGGCAAGAGACCCAGTACTTC. Its translation: CASSLLLTGGGQETQYF.

This chain connects TRBV5-1 to TRBJ2-7, with TRBD1 matching over 8 bases. Germline-derived CDR1 and CDR2 are SGHRS and YFSETQ. V was clipped by 2 bases and J by 0 bases; unmatched bases: 10. The CDR3 loop spans 17 amino acids. Here the CDR3 DNA reads TGCGCCAGCAGCTTTGGATGGGACAGGAGGAGCTCCTACGAGCAGTACTTC. Translated, it gives CASSFGWDRRSSYEQYF.

The table lists this clone with a count of one. V is TRBV28 and J is TRBJ1-2, with TRBD1 as a possible D gene (5 bases). Germline V lookup: CDR1 MDHEN, CDR2 SYDVKM. The CDR3 sequence is 14 residues long. V was cut by 6 bases and J by 3 bases, with 14 bases left in between. CDR3 nucleotide sequence: TGTGCCAGCAGCGACTGGGGGGGGGACTATGGCTACACCTTC. Protein: CASSDWGGDYGYTF.

The CDR3, as DNA: TGTGCCAGCAGCGCGACGAGACAGGGAAATAACTATGGCTACACCTTC. It specifies CASSATRQGNNYGYTF. V and J are TRBV7-9 and TRBJ1-2; 7 positions match TRBD1. Germline V gene data show CDR1 as SEHNR and CDR2 as FQNEAQ (reference sequence). This CDR3 region has 16 residues. V was clipped by 5 bases and J by 1 base; unmatched bases: 10.

The chain combines TRBV19 with TRBJ2-1; D is unresolved. Trimming cost V 5 bases and J 5 bases, with 4 bases left between them. Looked up from germline, CDR1 is LNHDA and CDR2 is SQIVND (reference sequence). The CDR3 consists of 11 residues. This chain's CDR3 is CASSPDNEQFF. CDR3 DNA: TGTGCCAGTAGTCCCGACAATGAGCAGTTCTTC.

In this sample, this clone turned up a few times. The genes are TRBV19 and TRBJ1-5, with D possibly being TRBD1 (6 bases). Germline V gives CDR1 LNHDA, CDR2 SQIVND (reference sequence). With 8 bases removed from V and 5 bases from J, the gap between germline ends came to 13 bases. The CDR3 length is 13 residues. The CDR3 nucleotides are TGTGCCAGTTCCCGGACAGACGATCAGCCCCAGCATTTT. Translated: CASSRTDDQPQHF. The entire variable domain, with the rest obtained from reference TRBV19 and TRBJ1-5, is as follows: DGGITQSPKYLFRKEGQNVTLSCEQNLNHDAMYWYRQDPGQGLRLIYYSQIVNDFQKGDIAEGYSVSREKKESFPLTVTSAQKNPTAFYLCASSRTDDQPQHFGDGTRLSIL.

There are a few counts of this clone. This chain uses TRBV7-9 with TRBJ1-1; D may be TRBD1 (6 bases). V was pared by 0 bases and J by 3 bases, with 11 bases between. Germline CDR1 SEHNR, CDR2 FQNEAQ (reference sequence). The CDR3 is made up of 15 amino acids. DNA for the CDR3: TGTGCCAGCAGCTTAGCGCAGGGGAAGTACACTGAAGCTTTCTTT. Encoded protein: CASSLAQGKYTEAFF.

The chain couples TRBV10-3 to TRBJ2-2, with 13 bases matching TRBD2. Germline CDR1 ENHRY, CDR2 SYGVKD. This CDR3 spans 17 amino acids. After removal of 6 bases from V and 5 bases from J, the junction contained 9 bases not matched to a gene. CDR3 sequence: CAISTGLAGVETGELFF. The CDR3 nucleotides are TGTGCCATCAGCACAGGACTAGCGGGAGTAGAGACCGGGGAGCTGTTTTTT.

The V call is TRBV19, the J call TRBJ1-2; 12 bases are shared with TRBD1. This CDR3 has 14 residues. The J segment lost 7 bases and the V segment lost 4 bases, leaving 4 bases of the junction unmatched. CDR1 and CDR2 from the germline V gene are LNHDA and SQIVND (reference sequence). In DNA form, the CDR3 reads TGTGCCAGTAGTACGGGACAGGGGGCTGGTGGCTACACCTTC. Translated, it gives CASSTGQGAGGYTF.

A few counts support this clone. V and J are TRBV2 and TRBJ1-1; D is possibly TRBD1 (5 bases). Per the germline V gene, CDR1 is SNHLY and CDR2 is FYNNEI. Trimming pared 4 bases from V and 4 bases from J, leaving 13 bases between. The CDR3 is made up of 14 amino acids. CDR3: CASSGGRVSTEAFF. CDR3 coding DNA: TGTGCCAGCAGTGGGGGCAGGGTCAGCACTGAAGCTTTCTTT.

V gene TRBV10-3 combines with J gene TRBJ1-3; D is possibly TRBD1 (6 bases). V lost 8 bases and J 3 bases, leaving 17 bases between the germline ends. Per the germline V gene, CDR1 is ENHRY and CDR2 is SYGVKD. The CDR3 is made up of 15 amino acids. The CDR3 sequence is CAIGGEGGYGNTIYF. CDR3 bases: TGTGCCATCGGGGGCGAAGGGGGTTATGGAAACACCATATATTTT.